This T cell receptor beta chain comes out of a study of T cells expressing NK-cell markers. Study as a whole: All TCR beta repertoires analysed originated from sorted CD3+CD56+NKG2C+, CD3+CD56+NKG2C- and CD3+CD56-NKG2C+ T cells. One of eight sequenced donors was HCMV-seronegative; the other seven were seropositive. Notes on the study in general: Four of the donors also had these clonotypes leading their CD3+CD56-NKG2C+ fraction. Among CD8+ T cells from about 6 donors, dominant NKG2C+ clonotypes accounted for about 1.0-7.5%.

TCRdb re-called the 5' RACE reads and gives one entry per CDR3 protein, without DNA. The listing records almost 450,000 distinct CDR3 sequences. Note on this clonotype: The antigen is not known.

Sample: blood T cells: a sorted CD56 or NKG2C T cell subset, CD4+ or CD8+ T cells, or bulk PBMC T cells (not recorded which). The sequence was collected from a woman aged 18-70 years in good health.

The CDR3 reads CATTGIQYEQYF. The chain couples TRBV28 to TRBJ2-7; TCRdb's D call, TRBD1, is unchecked because there is no DNA. Germline V gives CDR1 MDHEN, CDR2 SYDVKM. CDR3 length equals 12 residues.